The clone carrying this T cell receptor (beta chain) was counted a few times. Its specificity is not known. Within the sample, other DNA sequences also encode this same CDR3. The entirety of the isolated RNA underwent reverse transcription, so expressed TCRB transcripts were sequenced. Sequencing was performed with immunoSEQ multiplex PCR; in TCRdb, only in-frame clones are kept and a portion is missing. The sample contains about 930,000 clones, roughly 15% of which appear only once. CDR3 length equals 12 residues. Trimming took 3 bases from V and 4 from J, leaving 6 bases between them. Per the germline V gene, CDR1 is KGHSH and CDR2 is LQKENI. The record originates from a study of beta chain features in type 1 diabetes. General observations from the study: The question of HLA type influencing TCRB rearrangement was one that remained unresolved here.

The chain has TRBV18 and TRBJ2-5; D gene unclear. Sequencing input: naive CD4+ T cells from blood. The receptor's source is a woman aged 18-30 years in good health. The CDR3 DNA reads TGTGCCAGCTCACCGAGGACAGAGACCCAGTACTTC. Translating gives CASSPRTETQYF.